These T cell receptor beta chains were read from a single sample in a study of blood T cells in healthy people across ages. Using its own MiXCR run on the 5' RACE reads, TCRdb lists one record per CDR3 protein. The data contain about 720,000 distinct CDR3 sequences, approximately 21% of them singletons. Sequencing was done on a sample of blood. All receptors derive from a man in his 70s in good health. CDR3s leave out the opening cysteine and the closing phenylalanine or tryptophan. A D gene is named only where the DNA matches it firmly.

>TRBV4-2|TRBJ1-2|NA
ASSQDSNSRGDYGYT
>TRBV29-1|TRBJ1-2|TRBD1
SGTGVPNYGYT
>TRBV18|TRBJ2-2|NA
ASSPRSSKNTGELF
>TRBV6-6|TRBJ2-3|NA
ASRENQGGTDTQY
>TRBV29-1|NA|NA
SSTTDSNNEQF
>TRBV6-1|TRBJ2-3|TRBD2
ASTSLGGGRDTQY
>TRBV6-4|TRBJ1-1|NA
ASSDHGGRDTEAF
>TRBV5-1|TRBJ2-3|NA
ASSLRDPVSTDTQY
>TRBV29-1|TRBJ1-1|NA
SVVGQTWGGTEAF
>TRBV29-1|TRBJ2-7|NA
SAVMTASYEQY
>TRBV6-5|NA|TRBD1
ASSPDRARGNEQF
>TRBV6-1|NA|NA
ASRESLSYEQY
>TRBV5-5|NA|NA
ASSLRAAQETQY
>TRBV5-1|TRBJ2-5|NA
ASSSAAAQETQY
>TRBV6-5|TRBJ2-3|NA
ASSLTGSRYLDTQY
>TRBV7-2|NA|NA
ASSPGGALRNEQF
>TRBV28|TRBJ2-7|NA
ASSSSSGRSYEQY
>TRBV4-2|TRBJ2-2|TRBD2
ASSRRTSGDNTGELF
>TRBV12-5|TRBJ1-2|NA
ANGFGGSVLGYT
>TRBV12-3/TRBV12-4|TRBJ2-5|NA
ASTWGWAGETQY